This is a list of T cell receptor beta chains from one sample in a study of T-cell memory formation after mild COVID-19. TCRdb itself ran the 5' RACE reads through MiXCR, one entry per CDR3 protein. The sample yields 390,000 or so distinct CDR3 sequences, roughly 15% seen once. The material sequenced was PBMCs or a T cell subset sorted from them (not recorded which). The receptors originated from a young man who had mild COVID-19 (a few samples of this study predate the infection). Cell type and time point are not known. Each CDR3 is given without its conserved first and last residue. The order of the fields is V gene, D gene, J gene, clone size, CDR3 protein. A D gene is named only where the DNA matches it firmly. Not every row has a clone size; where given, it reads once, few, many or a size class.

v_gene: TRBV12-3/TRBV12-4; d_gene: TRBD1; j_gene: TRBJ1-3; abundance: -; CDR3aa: ASSFWDSSGNTIY
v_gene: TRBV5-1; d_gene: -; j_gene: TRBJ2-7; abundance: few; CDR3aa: ASSYGTYEQY
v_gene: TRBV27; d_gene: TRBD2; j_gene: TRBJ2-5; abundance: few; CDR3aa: ASSRSSGQETQY
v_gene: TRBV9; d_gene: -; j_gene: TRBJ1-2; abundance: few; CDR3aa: ASSVDTYGYT
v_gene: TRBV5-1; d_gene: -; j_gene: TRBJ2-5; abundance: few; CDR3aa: ASSFRGAIKLETQY
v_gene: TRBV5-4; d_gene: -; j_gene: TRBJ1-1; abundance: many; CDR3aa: ASSSNTEAF
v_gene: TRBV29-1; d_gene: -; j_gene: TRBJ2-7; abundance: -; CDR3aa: SVVDYEQY
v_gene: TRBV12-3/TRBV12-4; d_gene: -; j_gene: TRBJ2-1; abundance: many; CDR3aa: ASSFASYNEQF
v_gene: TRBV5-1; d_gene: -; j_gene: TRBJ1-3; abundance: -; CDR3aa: ASSLSPYGNTIY
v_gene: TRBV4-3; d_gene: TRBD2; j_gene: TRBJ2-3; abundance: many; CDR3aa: ASSQDTSGADTQY
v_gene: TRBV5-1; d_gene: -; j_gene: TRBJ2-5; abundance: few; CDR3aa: ASSLDPAVQETQY
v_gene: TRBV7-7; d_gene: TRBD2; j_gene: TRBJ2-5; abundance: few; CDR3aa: ASSLRAGLPYQETQY
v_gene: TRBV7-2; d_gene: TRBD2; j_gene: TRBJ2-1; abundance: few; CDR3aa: ASSWTSGEDEQF
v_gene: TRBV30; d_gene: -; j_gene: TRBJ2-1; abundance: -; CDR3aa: AWGGGNEQF
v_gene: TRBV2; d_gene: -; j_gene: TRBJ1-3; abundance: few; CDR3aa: ASSNFGGSGNTIY
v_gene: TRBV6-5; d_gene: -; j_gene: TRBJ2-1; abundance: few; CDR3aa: ASSYGAADEQF
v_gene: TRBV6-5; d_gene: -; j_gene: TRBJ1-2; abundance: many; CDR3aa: ASSYLRTGGGYGYT
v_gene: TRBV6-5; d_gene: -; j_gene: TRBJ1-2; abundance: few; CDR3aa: ASSYSKTGGNGYT
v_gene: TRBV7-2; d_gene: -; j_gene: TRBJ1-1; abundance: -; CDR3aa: ASTLFESTEAF
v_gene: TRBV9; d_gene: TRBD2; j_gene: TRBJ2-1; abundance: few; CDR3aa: ASTLTSGGHNEQF
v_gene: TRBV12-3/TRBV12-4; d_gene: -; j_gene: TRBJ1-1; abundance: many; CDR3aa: ASSWANTEAF
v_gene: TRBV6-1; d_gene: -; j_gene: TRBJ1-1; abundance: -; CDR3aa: ASRGRGPEAF
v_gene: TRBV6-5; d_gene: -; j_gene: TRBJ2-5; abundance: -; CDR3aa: ASSYSTGGETQY
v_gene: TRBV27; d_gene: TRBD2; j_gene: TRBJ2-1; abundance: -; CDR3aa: ASAKGASGRYNEQF
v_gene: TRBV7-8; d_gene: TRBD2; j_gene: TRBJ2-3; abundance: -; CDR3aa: ASRRTSGGADTQY
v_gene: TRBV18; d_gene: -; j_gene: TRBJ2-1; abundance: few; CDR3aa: ASSPPNPEQF
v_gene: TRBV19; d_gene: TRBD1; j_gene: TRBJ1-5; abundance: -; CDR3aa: ASSSNNGQGGFSNQPQH
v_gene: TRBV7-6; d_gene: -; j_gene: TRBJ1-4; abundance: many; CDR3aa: ASSLRPAAEKLF
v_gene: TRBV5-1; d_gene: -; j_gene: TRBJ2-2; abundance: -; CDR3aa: ASSLQQSLNTGELF
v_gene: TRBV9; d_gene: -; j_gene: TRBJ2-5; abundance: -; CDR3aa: ASSLSGGQMQY
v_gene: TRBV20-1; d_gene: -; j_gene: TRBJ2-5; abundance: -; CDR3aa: SAAGAGLEETQY
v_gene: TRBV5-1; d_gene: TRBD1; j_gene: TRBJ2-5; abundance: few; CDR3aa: ASSHVRRQGQETQY
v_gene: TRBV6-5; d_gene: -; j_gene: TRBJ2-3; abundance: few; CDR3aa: ASRSRGGTDTQY
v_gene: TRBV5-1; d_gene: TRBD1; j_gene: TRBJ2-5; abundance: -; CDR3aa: ASSAGQGPETQY
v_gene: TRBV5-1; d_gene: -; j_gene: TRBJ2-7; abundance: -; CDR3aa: ASSLGQGFTYEQY
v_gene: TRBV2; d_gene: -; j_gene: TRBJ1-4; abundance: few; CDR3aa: ASSSKAPEKLF
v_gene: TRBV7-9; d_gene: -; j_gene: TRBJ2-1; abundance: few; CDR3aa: ASSFRDSRRNEQF
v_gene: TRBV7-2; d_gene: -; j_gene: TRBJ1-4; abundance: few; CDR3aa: ASSLGVIATNEKLF
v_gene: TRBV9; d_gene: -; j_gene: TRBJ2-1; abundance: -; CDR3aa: ASSEAPYYSNEQF
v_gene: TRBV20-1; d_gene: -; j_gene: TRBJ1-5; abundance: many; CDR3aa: SAALSWPQH
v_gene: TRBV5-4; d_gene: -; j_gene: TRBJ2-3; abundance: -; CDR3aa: ASSGTSLPLSSTDTQY
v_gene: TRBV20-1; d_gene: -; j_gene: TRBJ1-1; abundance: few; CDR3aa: SAPHEDRNTEAF
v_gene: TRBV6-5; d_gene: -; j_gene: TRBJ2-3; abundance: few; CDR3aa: ASKPNSGSTQY
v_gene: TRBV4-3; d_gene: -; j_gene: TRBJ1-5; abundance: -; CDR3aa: ASSQDGKGEMPQH
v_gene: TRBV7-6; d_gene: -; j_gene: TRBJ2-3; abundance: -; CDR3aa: ASSVGHTDTQY
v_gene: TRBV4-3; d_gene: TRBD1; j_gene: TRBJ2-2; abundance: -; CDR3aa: ASSQSASGTGEAGELF
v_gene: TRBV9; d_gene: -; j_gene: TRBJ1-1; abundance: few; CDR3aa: ASSSGQGYAKNTEAF
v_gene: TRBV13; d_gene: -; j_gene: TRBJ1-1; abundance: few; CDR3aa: ATKLGSLAEAF
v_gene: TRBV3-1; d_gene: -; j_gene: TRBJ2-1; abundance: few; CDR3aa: ASSQVGRVNEQF
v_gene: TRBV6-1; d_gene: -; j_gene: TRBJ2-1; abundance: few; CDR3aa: ASRIGYGVNEQF
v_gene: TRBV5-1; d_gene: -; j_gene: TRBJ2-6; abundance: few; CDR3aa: ASRKGTHGANVLT
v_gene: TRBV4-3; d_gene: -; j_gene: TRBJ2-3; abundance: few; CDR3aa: ASSQGTEGTDTQY
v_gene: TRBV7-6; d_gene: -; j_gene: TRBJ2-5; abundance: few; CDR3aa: ASSLGEIGTQY